This entry describes one TCR beta chain. The antigen this receptor binds is unknown. Per-base qualities were not stored, and no clone one base away is much larger. This sample was included in a study of T cells in localized non-small cell lung cancer (dated by TCRdb to 2019 to 2021). Turning to the overall study: The study examined T cell repertoires in 236 patients with early-stage NSCLC and compared tumors with uninvolved tumor-adjacent lungs. The cohort comprised under 250 treatment-naïve NSCLC patients with resected, localized lung tumors. NSCLC patients had a mean age of approximately 72 years, and 129 were male and 107 female.

The paper's findings and limits, for the study overall: Because multi-region tumor sequencing was not done, intratumor heterogeneity could not be ruled out. A median of approximately 53 of the top 100 tumor clones turned up in the paired uninvolved adjacent lung, and 25 to 35 of those clones also ranked among the top 100 of that same adjacent lung. The highest T cell clonality was observed in uninvolved tumor-adjacent lung, where clonality exceeded that of tumor, suggesting that antigenic responses were more focused in uninvolved tumor-adjacent lung. Because the study design was exploratory, TCR variables were selected using unadjusted p-values without false-discovery rate correction. Longer overall survival was associated with higher T cell density in blood, whereas shorter survival was associated with higher clonality in adjacent lung.

At diagnosis, tumor, uninvolved tumor-adjacent lung and peripheral blood were collected and then preserved as a mix of FFPE and fresh-frozen material. Blood samples were analyzed as peripheral blood mononuclear cells for TCR repertoire profiling. The immunoSEQ Assay was used to sequence TCR beta CDR3 regions from DNA. On the authors' methods: To compute T cell density, TCR beta template counts were normalized to usable DNA, which was estimated by amplifying housekeeping genes. The preseqR package was used to estimate richness by extrapolating to 400,000 templates for PBMC samples and to 120,000 templates for tissue samples. Clonality was defined by subtracting Pielou's evenness from one. Differential abundance testing on productive amino-acid clonotypes, with a minimum total count of 5 and an alpha of 0.1, was used to identify tissue-enriched TCRs. Repertoire overlap between compartments was quantified with the Jaccard Index and Morisita Overlap Index. GLIPH grouped TCR beta CDR3s together with public tetramer-defined viral CDR3s, and a viral motif had to include at least three viral sequences and also show V-gene enrichment. Held by TCRdb, this immuneACCESS table contains in-frame sequences only and omits some clones. Under half of the omission traces to an unresolved V gene where checked; the cause of the rest is unknown. From that table come the V and J calls and clone size; the DNA was used to work out D and trimming. In this sample the table shows some 54,000 clones, 80% of which occur a single time. The ten largest account for roughly 4% of the sample.

This TCR was sampled from a woman between 35 and 75 years old with stage II lung adenocarcinoma. Specimen: PBMCs, collected before any cancer treatment.

This receptor carries the CDR3 CASSLELDTEAFF. The DNA sequence is as follows: TGTGCCAGCAGCTTAGAACTGGACACTGAAGCTTTCTTT. The receptor chain draws on TRBV13 and TRBJ1-1; too little of a D gene remains to name it. Its CDR3 holds 13 amino acids, cysteine through phenylalanine. The CDR3 DNA has 39 bases and is translated from base 1. V was cut back by 1 base and J by 3 bases, leaving a gap of 6 bases between them. As encoded in the germline V gene (reference sequence), CDR1 is PRHDT while CDR2 is FYEKMQ.